Below, 22 T cell receptor beta chains from the same sample are listed, as sequenced in a study of beta chain features in type 1 diabetes. Study findings and constraints: Among patients with Type 1 diabetes, TCRB CDR3s were moderately but significantly shorter in every one of the four CD4+ subsets.

Every bit of the isolated RNA underwent reverse transcription, so sequencing read expressed TCRB transcripts. Only in-frame clones appear in the TCRdb table, and some are missing; sequencing was by immunoSEQ multiplex PCR. Here the sample spans under 850,000 clones, 13% being singletons. Their recognized antigens are unknown. Sequenced: naive CD4+ T cells from blood. These TCRs come from a young man with type 1 diabetes.

The chain uses TRBV4-1 and TRBJ2-5, with 9 bases fitting TRBD2. The CDR3 length is 18 residues. Germline V CDR1 and CDR2: MGHRA, YSYEKL. The V segment lost 0 bases and the J segment 1 base; nucleotides outside the gene matches: 9. The CDR3 is CASSQEGWSGGSQETQYF. In nucleotides, the CDR3 is TGCGCCAGCAGCCAAGAAGGTTGGAGCGGGGGGTCCCAAGAGACCCAGTACTTC.

The chain is built from TRBV19 and TRBJ1-5, with D maybe TRBD1 (5 bases). The CDR3 covers 14 residues. V gave up 5 bases and J gave up 3 bases, with 11 bases separating them. Germline CDR1 reads LNHDA; CDR2 reads SQIVND (reference sequence). DNA of the CDR3: TGTGCCAGTAGTCAGGGAGCGGTCAATCAGCCCCAGCATTTT. Its translation is CASSQGAVNQPQHF.

This chain connects TRBV5-1 to TRBJ2-6; possibly TRBD1 or TRBD2 for D (5 bases each). The CDR3 has 19 amino acids. Trimming shortened V by 5 bases and J by 0 bases, and 21 bases separated the two germline ends. CDR1 is SGHRS and CDR2 is YFSETQ in the germline V gene. DNA for the CDR3: TGCGCCAGCAGTTACGCAGCCGGGACCGTATACTCTGGGGCCAACGTCCTGACTTTC. This translates into CASSYAAGTVYSGANVLTF.

This chain joins TRBV13 and TRBJ1-1; no firm D call. The CDR3 sequence is 14 residues long. The germline V gene encodes CDR1 PRHDT and CDR2 FYEKMQ (reference sequence). Deletions cut 5 bases from V and 0 bases from J, with 10 bases between. The CDR3 here is CASSPLGMNTEAFF. The CDR3 DNA reads TGTGCCAGCAGCCCTCTTGGGATGAACACTGAAGCTTTCTTT. The variable domain in full, with the rest retrieved from reference TRBV13 and TRBJ1-1, is AAGVIQSPRHLIKEKRETATLKCYPIPRHDTVYWYQQGPGQDPQFLISFYEKMQSDKGSIPDRFSAQQFSDYHSELNMSSLELGDSALYFCASSPLGMNTEAFFGQGTRLTVV.

This clone was seen more than once but under ten times. The chain carries TRBV6-5 and TRBJ2-7; 7 bases line up with TRBD2. V shed 0 bases and J 2 bases; nucleotides not matched to a gene: 4. The CDR3 loop spans 15 amino acids. Germline V gene sequence: CDR1 MNHEY, CDR2 SVGAGI. The CDR3 loop is CASSYSFAGAYEQYF. Here the CDR3 DNA reads TGTGCCAGCAGTTACTCGTTCGCGGGGGCCTACGAGCAGTACTTC.

The V and J genes are TRBV10-3 and TRBJ2-7, with TRBD1 matching 8 bases. This CDR3 contains 13 residues. Germline V lookup: CDR1 ENHRY, CDR2 SYGVKD. Losses at the gene ends were 7 bases for V and 7 bases for J; bases not matched to a gene: 9. The CDR3 loop is CAITEDRVREQYF. CDR3 DNA: TGTGCCATCACCGAGGACAGGGTGAGGGAGCAGTACTTC.

The genes are TRBV2 and TRBJ2-3, with TRBD2 matching 7 bases. The trim removed 1 base at V and 4 bases at J, leaving 5 bases unmatched. Looked up from germline, CDR1 is SNHLY and CDR2 is FYNNEI. The CDR3 runs 15 residues. CDR3 nucleotide sequence: TGTGCCAGCAGTGAAGGGACTAGGCGCGCAGATACGCAGTATTTT. Amino acid sequence: CASSEGTRRADTQYF.

The chain couples TRBV30 to TRBJ1-4, with D uncertain. V lost 4 bases, J lost 8 bases, and 14 bases lay in between. Germline CDR1 GTSNPN, CDR2 SVGIG (reference sequence). This CDR3 is built from 13 residues. The DNA for the CDR3 is TGTGCCTGGAACGGGGTAGGGAGCGAAAAACTGTTTTTT. This encodes CAWNGVGSEKLFF.

The rearrangement joins TRBV6-5 to TRBJ2-7, with TRBD1 matching 8 bases. V lost 5 bases and J lost 5; bases outside the gene matches: 2. The CDR3 loop spans 12 amino acids. Germline lookup yields CDR1 MNHEY and CDR2 SVGAGI. The CDR3 loop is CASSRTGNEQYF. The CDR3 coding sequence is TGTGCCAGCAGTAGGACAGGGAACGAGCAGTACTTC.

For this clone: Within the sample, other DNA sequences also encode this same CDR3. The chain carries TRBV5-1 and TRBJ2-2; no reliable D call. The germline V gene encodes CDR1 SGHRS and CDR2 YFSETQ. This CDR3 comprises 11 residues. The ends were cut back, 5 bases at V and 5 bases at J, with 4 bases in the middle. CDR3 region: CASSSTGELFF. DNA for the CDR3: TGCGCCAGCAGTTCAACCGGGGAGCTGTTTTTT.

The sample holds a few counts of this clone. The CDR3 here is CASSPGGASNYGYTF. The CDR3 coding sequence is TGTGCCAGCTCACCCGGAGGCGCCTCTAACTATGGCTACACCTTC. The rearrangement links TRBV18 to TRBJ1-2; D is unresolved. The CDR3 has 15 residues. CDR1 is KGHSH and CDR2 is LQKENI in the germline V gene. V was shortened by 3 bases and J by 0 bases, with 11 bases between the two germline ends.

CDR3 nucleotides: TGTGCCAGCAGCGTGGGTCCAGCGCGTACGGATACGCAGTATTTT. Translated, it gives CASSVGPARTDTQYF. The chain has TRBV9 and TRBJ2-3; the D is unclear. This CDR3 region has 15 residues. Germline-derived CDR1 and CDR2 are SGDLS and YYNGEE. Trimming removed 2 bases from V and 6 bases from J, with 16 bases in between. Full variable domain (missing parts from reference TRBV9 and TRBJ2-3): DSGVTQTPKHLITATGQRVTLRCSPRSGDLSVYWYQQSLDQGLQFLIQYYNGEERAKGNILERFSAQQFPDLHSELNLSSLELGDSALYFCASSVGPARTDTQYFGPGTRLTVL.

This clone was observed a few times. V is TRBV15 and J is TRBJ1-4, with TRBD1 as a possible D gene (5 bases). Germline CDR1 reads LNHNV; CDR2 reads YYDKDF (reference sequence). The V end was cut by 0 bases, the J end by 1 base, with 9 bases between. CDR3 size: 16 residues. The CDR3 nucleotides read TGTGCCACCAGCAGAGATCAGGGATTAACTAATGAAAAACTGTTTTTT. This gives the protein CATSRDQGLTNEKLFF.

This chain joins TRBV18 and TRBJ2-7; 8 bases are a match to TRBD1. CDR3 length: 15 residues. Germline V gives CDR1 KGHSH, CDR2 LQKENI. The trim removed 5 bases at V and 6 bases at J, leaving 12 bases unmatched. The CDR3 is CASSTRTGSASEQYF. CDR3 coding DNA: TGTGCCAGCTCAACCCGGACAGGGTCTGCTTCCGAGCAGTACTTC. The full variable domain, with the rest looked up from reference TRBV18 and TRBJ2-7, is NAGVMQNPRHLVRRRGQEARLRCSPMKGHSHVYWYRQLPEEGLKFMVYLQKENIIDESGMPKERFSAEFPKEGPSILRIQQVVRGDSAAYFCASSTRTGSASEQYFGPGTRLTVT.

The V and J genes are TRBV6-6 and TRBJ1-2; D might be TRBD1 (5 bases). The CDR3 is 13 residues long. With 5 bases removed from V and 5 bases from J, the gap between germline ends came to 12 bases. Germline CDR1 is MNHNY and CDR2 is SVGAGI (reference sequence). The CDR3 DNA reads TGTGCCAGCAGTCCACGGGACCTTTATGGCTACACCTTC. It translates to CASSPRDLYGYTF.

The chain recombines TRBV9 with TRBJ1-2, with 9 nucleotides matching TRBD1. The CDR3 sequence is 15 residues long. Trimming took 4 bases from V and 2 from J; bases not matched to a gene: 6. Germline V gene sequence: CDR1 SGDLS, CDR2 YYNGEE. CDR3 protein: CASSPHRGLNYGYTF. The CDR3 nucleotides are TGTGCCAGCAGCCCTCACAGGGGGCTAAACTATGGCTACACCTTC.

This clone was counted between two and nine times. The chain employs TRBV6-1 and TRBJ2-4; D call uncertain. CDR1 is MNHNS and CDR2 is SASEGT in the germline V gene. CDR3 length equals 14 residues. The germline V and J ends were trimmed by 1 base and 5 bases, with 9 bases remaining between them. The CDR3 DNA follows: TGTGCCAGCAGTGAAGGGGCCCGAGAAAACATTCAGTACTTC. Amino acid sequence: CASSEGARENIQYF.

There are a few counts of this clone. The V gene is TRBV6-5, the J gene TRBJ1-5; 8 bases align to TRBD1. Unmatched junction bases numbered 3, after V lost 0 bases and J lost 5 bases. CDR3 size: 15 residues. Germline V CDR1 and CDR2: MNHEY, SVGAGI. CDR3 sequence: CASSYSRQGYQPQHF. CDR3 DNA: TGTGCCAGCAGTTACTCGCGACAGGGGTATCAGCCCCAGCATTTT.

The table lists this clone with a few counts. The rearrangement links TRBV30 to TRBJ1-1, with D possibly matching TRBD1 (6 bases). CDR1 is GTSNPN and CDR2 is SVGIG in the germline V gene (reference sequence). The ends were cut back, 2 bases at V and 5 bases at J, with 18 bases in the middle. This CDR3 is built from 15 residues. CDR3 coding DNA: TGTGCCTGGAGTCCAACAGGGTTTGGAGCGACTGAAGCTTTCTTT. Translation gives CAWSPTGFGATEAFF.

V and J are TRBV6-1 and TRBJ1-2; TRBD1 matches 8 bases. The CDR3 has 16 amino acids. V lost 3 bases to trimming and J lost 2 bases; unmatched junction nucleotides: 8. Germline lookup yields CDR1 MNHNS and CDR2 SASEGT. The CDR3: CASSDPTGARNYGYTF. The CDR3 coding sequence is TGTGCCAGCAGTGATCCGACAGGGGCCAGAAACTATGGCTACACCTTC.

The rearrangement links TRBV19 to TRBJ2-2, with D perhaps TRBD1 (7 bases). V shed 10 bases and J shed 5 bases, with 20 bases lying between them. Looked up from germline, CDR1 is LNHDA and CDR2 is SQIVND (reference sequence). The CDR3 runs 15 residues. CDR3 bases: TGTGCCACTGAGAAAGACAGGGCGGGGACCGGGGAGCTGTTTTTT. This translates into CATEKDRAGTGELFF. The full variable domain, completed using reference TRBV19 and TRBJ2-2, is DGGITQSPKYLFRKEGQNVTLSCEQNLNHDAMYWYRQDPGQGLRLIYYSQIVNDFQKGDIAEGYSVSREKKESFPLTVTSAQKNPTAFYLCATEKDRAGTGELFFGEGSRLTVL.

This clone was found a few times. In DNA form, the CDR3 reads TGTGCCAGCAGCCGGGACTACGAGCAGTACTTC. It yields the protein CASSRDYEQYF. The genes are TRBV2 and TRBJ2-7, with a possible D match to TRBD2 (5 bases). CDR1 is SNHLY, CDR2 FYNNEI, per germline. The CDR3 is 11 amino acids. Trimming removed 6 bases at V and 3 bases at J, with 6 bases between.